This entry describes one TCR beta chain. Its target is unknown. The data are from a study of cytomegalovirus exposure and HLA in healthy donors. On the study more broadly: Later, an analysis reported that the 130 or so validation repertoires had used the same platform as the approximately 630 first-cohort repertoires. Points from the study as a whole: It was 160 or so TCR beta chains that were listed as cytomegalovirus-associated.

The table came from immunoSEQ multiplex PCR; TCRdb's copy has only in-frame clones and leaves some out. The sample holds over 120,000 clones; about nine tenths are singletons and the top ten take 4.5%. The CDR3 is made up of 16 amino acids. V was clipped by 3 bases and J by 7 bases; unmatched bases: 7. Germline V gene lookup returns CDR1 LGHNT and CDR2 FRNRAP. The receptor was isolated from a man aged 18 to 30 in good health and CMV-seropositive. The rearrangement joins TRBV12-5 to TRBJ2-5, with 14 nucleotides matching TRBD2. Sequencing was carried out using PBMCs. CDR3 in DNA: TGTGCTAGTGGTTTCCTTGCCGGGACTAGCGGGAGGACCCAGTACTTC. Protein sequence: CASGFLAGTSGRTQYF.